A selection of T cell receptor beta chains follows, all from one sample in a study of cytomegalovirus exposure and HLA in healthy donors. TCRdb keeps only in-frame clones here, not all; method: immunoSEQ multiplex PCR. The top ten clones hold roughly 1% of a sample with about 220,000 clones, approximately 90% of them seen once. Source material: PBMCs. All receptors derive from a woman aged 18 to 35 in good health and CMV-seronegative. The CDR3 runs from the conserved cysteine through the conserved F or W. The order of the fields is J gene, V gene, CDR3 protein.

TRBJ2-2	TRBV7-9	CASSSRQTGELFF
TRBJ2-3	TRBV9	CASSFFGLAEFFSSTDTQYF
TRBJ1-1	TRBV28	CASSLGGQGLNTEAFF
TRBJ2-2	TRBV6-5	CASSGLAGDTGELFF
TRBJ2-3	TRBV10-3	CAISGGVGTDTQYF
TRBJ2-5	TRBV19	CASSIRQPQETQYF
TRBJ2-7	TRBV27	CASSSEQERLSYEQYF
TRBJ1-1	TRBV18	CASSPAPGGTEAFF
TRBJ2-7	TRBV6-1	CASSELAGTIDEQYF
TRBJ1-2	TRBV15	CATSTGQSGYGYTF
TRBJ2-1	TRBV7-9	CASSLGAGIYNEQFF
TRBJ1-2	TRBV7-6	CASSPSPGQGASGYTF
TRBJ2-7	TRBV23-1	CASSQNDRAYEQYF
TRBJ2-7	TRBV7-9	CASSYPQSQGANPYEQYF
TRBJ2-7	TRBV28	CASTTSVGSPYEQYF